The rows below give T cell receptor beta chains drawn from one sample of a study of metastatic and nonmetastatic thyroid tumors. TCRdb re-called clones from the PCR reads using MiXCR. The sample lists about 20,000 clones, around 20% occurring once. Sequencing input: adjacent normal tissue. These receptors came from a male donor with papillary thyroid cancer or a benign thyroid nodule (not recorded which). Some clones in this sample may be carry-over from other donors' samples. Each CDR3 is given with its conserved first and last residue. A D gene is named only where the DNA matches it firmly. Some rows have no size entry. The others give once, few or many, or a class for an expanded clone.

clone_size: many; v_call: TRBV14; d_call: TRBD2; j_call: TRBJ2-1; cdr3_nt: TGTGCCAGCAGCCAACTGGGCGGGGGGGCCTATGAGCAGTTCTTC; cdr3_aa: CASSQLGGGAYEQFF
clone_size: many; v_call: TRBV9; d_call: -; j_call: TRBJ1-1; cdr3_nt: TGTGCCAGCAGTGGGTTGAACACTGAAGCTTTCTTT; cdr3_aa: CASSGLNTEAFF
clone_size: -; v_call: TRBV12-3/TRBV12-4; d_call: -; j_call: TRBJ2-3; cdr3_nt: TGTGCCAGCAGTGCCAATCGGGCCGAGAGCACAGATACGCCGTATTTT; cdr3_aa: CASSANRAESTDTPYF
clone_size: medium-sized; v_call: TRBV6-1; d_call: TRBD1; j_call: TRBJ2-7; cdr3_nt: TGTGCCAGCAGTGACCGGGACAGCTTCTCCTACGAGCAGTACTTC; cdr3_aa: CASSDRDSFSYEQYF
clone_size: few; v_call: TRBV6-2/TRBV6-3; d_call: -; j_call: TRBJ2-7; cdr3_nt: TGTGCCAGCAGTTACCCCGACAGGTCCGAGCAGTACTTC; cdr3_aa: CASSYPDRSEQYF
clone_size: many; v_call: TRBV9; d_call: TRBD2; j_call: TRBJ2-5; cdr3_nt: TGTGCCAGCAGCGCCGGGGGGGATTTTGTGGAGACCCAGTACTTC; cdr3_aa: CASSAGGDFVETQYF
clone_size: many; v_call: TRBV6-6; d_call: -; j_call: TRBJ2-1; cdr3_nt: TGTGCCAGCAGTTACGCGGTGAGCTCCTACAATGAGCAGTTCTTC; cdr3_aa: CASSYAVSSYNEQFF
clone_size: many; v_call: TRBV15; d_call: TRBD2; j_call: TRBJ2-3; cdr3_nt: TGTGCCACCAGCAGAGAAGCGGGACGCGAGGGGAGTACGCAGTATTTT; cdr3_aa: CATSREAGREGSTQYF
clone_size: many; v_call: TRBV6-1; d_call: -; j_call: TRBJ1-2; cdr3_nt: TGTGCCAGCAGTGACAGGTTCTATGGCTACACCTTC; cdr3_aa: CASSDRFYGYTF
clone_size: medium-sized; v_call: TRBV10-3; d_call: -; j_call: TRBJ1-2; cdr3_nt: TGTGCCATCAGTGAGGTTGGGGGGAACTATGGCTACACCTTC; cdr3_aa: CAISEVGGNYGYTF
clone_size: many; v_call: TRBV12-3/TRBV12-4; d_call: -; j_call: TRBJ1-4; cdr3_nt: TGTGCCAGCAGTTTAAGACGCACAGGAGTGGGAGAAAAACTGTTTTTT; cdr3_aa: CASSLRRTGVGEKLFF
clone_size: many; v_call: TRBV19; d_call: -; j_call: TRBJ1-1; cdr3_nt: TGTGCCAGTAGTTTACAGGGATTGAACACTGAAGCTTTCTTT; cdr3_aa: CASSLQGLNTEAFF
clone_size: -; v_call: TRBV11-2; d_call: -; j_call: TRBJ2-5; cdr3_nt: TGTGCCAGCAGCTTAGAGACAGAGACCCAGTACTTC; cdr3_aa: CASSLETETQYF
clone_size: medium-sized; v_call: TRBV6-1; d_call: TRBD2; j_call: TRBJ2-1; cdr3_nt: TGTGCCAGCAGATCCGGGACGGGGGGCAATGAGCAGTTCTTC; cdr3_aa: CASRSGTGGNEQFF
clone_size: -; v_call: TRBV10-3; d_call: -; j_call: TRBJ1-2; cdr3_nt: TGTGCCATCGGTGACCCGACAGGCAACTATGGCTACACCTTC; cdr3_aa: CAIGDPTGNYGYTF
clone_size: many; v_call: TRBV5-6; d_call: TRBD1; j_call: TRBJ1-6; cdr3_nt: TGTGCCAGCAGCAAAGGGACAGGGGTATCCTATAATTCACCCCTCCACTTT; cdr3_aa: CASSKGTGVSYNSPLHF
clone_size: -; v_call: TRBV9; d_call: TRBD2; j_call: TRBJ2-3; cdr3_nt: TGTGCCAGCACCCCGGGACTAGCGGGGGGTGCCACAGATACGCATTACTTT; cdr3_aa: CASTPGLAGGATDTHYF
clone_size: -; v_call: TRBV12-3/TRBV12-4; d_call: -; j_call: TRBJ2-3; cdr3_nt: TGTGCCAGCATTTTATTGACACGCACATATACGCAGTATTTT; cdr3_aa: CASILLTRTYTQYF
clone_size: many; v_call: TRBV2; d_call: -; j_call: TRBJ1-3; cdr3_nt: TGTGCCAGCAGTGACAGGGGAGCAAACACCATATATTTT; cdr3_aa: CASSDRGANTIYF
clone_size: -; v_call: TRBV15; d_call: TRBD2; j_call: TRBJ2-7; cdr3_nt: TGTGCCACCAGCAGAGTGGGGGCGGGAGGAGGCGAGCAGTACTTC; cdr3_aa: CATSRVGAGGGEQYF
clone_size: many; v_call: TRBV7-3; d_call: TRBD2; j_call: TRBJ2-2; cdr3_nt: TGTGCCAGCAGCTTACCAGCGGGAGGCCCGAACACCGGGGAGCTGTTTTTT; cdr3_aa: CASSLPAGGPNTGELFF
clone_size: medium-sized; v_call: TRBV6-1; d_call: -; j_call: TRBJ2-1; cdr3_nt: TGTGCCAGCAGTGAGGGGTCTGCGGGGGCGTCCTACAATGAGCAGTTCTTC; cdr3_aa: CASSEGSAGASYNEQFF
clone_size: -; v_call: TRBV5-4; d_call: -; j_call: TRBJ2-1; cdr3_nt: TGCGCCAGCACCGGCCGCTCCTACAATGAGCAGTTCTTC; cdr3_aa: CASTGRSYNEQFF
clone_size: many; v_call: TRBV11-2; d_call: TRBD1; j_call: TRBJ1-3; cdr3_nt: TGTGCCAGTAGCTTATACAGGGGGGAAACTGGAAACACCATATATTTT; cdr3_aa: CASSLYRGETGNTIYF